One sample yielded the 7 T cell receptor beta chains listed below, sequenced in a study of radiation and T cells in renal cell carcinoma. Time point indicated: blood 4 weeks post-SBRT, at nephrectomy. Indicated treatment: 15 Gy SBRT to primary tumor, nephrectomy 4 weeks later. Data came from immunoSEQ multiplex PCR; TCRdb stores just in-frame clones and leaves some out. Of 60,000 to 95,000 clones in the sample, roughly 83% were seen once. Source: blood, taken from a patient whose treatment included radiotherapy and nephrectomy. The receptor set was obtained from a woman aged 60-75 years with renal cell carcinoma.

V and J are TRBV27 and TRBJ2-2, with 10 nucleotides matching TRBD1. After removal of 3 bases from V and 4 bases from J, the junction contained 5 bases not matched to a gene. Germline-derived CDR1 and CDR2 are MNHEY and SMNVEV (reference sequence). The CDR3 runs to 16 residues. This chain's CDR3 is CASSFQGQGSTGELFF. As DNA, the CDR3 is TGTGCCAGCAGTTTCCAGGGACAGGGGAGCACCGGGGAGCTGTTTTTT.

This rearrangement joins TRBV27 to TRBJ2-7, with D uncertain. CDR1 is MNHEY and CDR2 is SMNVEV in the germline V gene (reference sequence). The CDR3 totals 12 residues. Trimming shortened V by 3 bases and J by 6 bases, and 9 bases separated the two germline ends. This CDR3 reads CASSFTSGEQYF. CDR3 bases: TGTGCCAGCAGTTTCACGTCCGGCGAGCAGTACTTC.

This clone was seen a few times. This chain connects TRBV13 to TRBJ2-2, with 7 bases that match TRBD2. V gave up 5 bases and J gave up 4 bases; unmatched junction bases: 7. The CDR3 is 15 amino acids. Germline CDR1 reads PRHDT; CDR2 reads FYEKMQ (reference sequence). The CDR3: CASSLLGEGTGELFF. The CDR3 DNA sequence: TGTGCCAGCAGCCTTCTAGGGGAGGGCACCGGGGAGCTGTTTTTT.

This clone was seen only once. The V call is TRBV9, the J call TRBJ2-3; 8 positions match TRBD2. V dropped 0 bases and J dropped 0; count of bases not matched to a gene: 3. Germline V lookup: CDR1 SGDLS, CDR2 YYNGEE. The CDR3 runs to 16 residues. CDR3 sequence reads: CASSVAASGSTDTQYF. Here the CDR3 DNA reads TGTGCCAGCAGCGTAGCGGCTAGCGGGAGCACAGATACGCAGTATTTT.

The genes are TRBV19 and TRBJ2-2; 7 nucleotides line up with TRBD1. Germline V gene sequence: CDR1 LNHDA, CDR2 SQIVND (reference sequence). The CDR3 consists of 15 residues. V shed 6 bases and J 4 bases; nucleotides not matched to a gene: 8. Written as DNA, the CDR3 is TGTGCCAGTAGGGTGGGACAGCACGGCACCGGGGAGCTGTTTTTT. Its translation: CASRVGQHGTGELFF. Combining the CDR3 with reference TRBV19 and TRBJ2-2 gives the whole variable domain DGGITQSPKYLFRKEGQNVTLSCEQNLNHDAMYWYRQDPGQGLRLIYYSQIVNDFQKGDIAEGYSVSREKKESFPLTVTSAQKNPTAFYLCASRVGQHGTGELFFGEGSRLTVL.

The chain has TRBV11-3 and TRBJ2-7; 7 nucleotides align to TRBD2. Trimming cost V 5 bases and J 1 base; bases outside gene matches: 5. This CDR3 contains 14 residues. Germline-derived CDR1 and CDR2 are SGHNT and YENEEA. This chain's CDR3 is CASSPVSGSYEQYF. CDR3 DNA sequence: TGTGCCAGCAGCCCCGTTAGCGGGTCCTACGAGCAGTACTTC. Based on the CDR3 plus reference TRBV11-3 and TRBJ2-7, the full variable domain is EAGVVQSPRYKIIEKKQPVAFWCNPISGHNTLYWYLQNLGQGPELLIRYENEEAVDDSQLPKDRFSAERLKGVDSTLKIQPAELGDSAVYLCASSPVSGSYEQYFGPGTRLTVT.

The V and J genes are TRBV29-1 and TRBJ1-4; unclear D gene. CDR3 length: 10 residues. V shed 6 bases and J shed 5 bases, with 4 bases lying between them. Germline-derived CDR1 and CDR2 are SQVTM and ANQGSEA. The CDR3 coding sequence is TGCAGCGTCAAAAATGAAAAACTGTTTTTT. Protein: CSVKNEKLFF.